The next 27 T cell receptor beta chains were all read from a single sample in a study of T cell repertoires in cytomegalovirus infection. TCRdb reanalysed the reads using MiXCR and keeps one entry per CDR3 protein. The data contain approximately 160,000 distinct CDR3 sequences, 17% of them singletons. The specimen sequenced was CD8+ T cells from PBMCs. The receptors originated from a human donor in good health (CMV status not recorded). Some clones in this sample may be carry-over from other donors' samples.

The chain uses TRBV7-2 and TRBJ2-7, with TRBD2 identical over 7 bases. Trimming removed 4 bases from V and 7 bases from J; junction bases left unmatched: 7. CDR1 SGHTA and CDR2 FQGNSA come from the germline V gene. The CDR3 consists of 13 residues. DNA of the CDR3: TGTGCCAGCAGCTCCGGGGGAGCGGGGGAGCAGTACTTC. Encoded protein: CASSSGGAGEQYF.

DNA of the CDR3: TGTGCCAGCAGTTTATCGGGACAAAGCTACGAGCAGTACTTC. Encoded protein: CASSLSGQSYEQYF. V is TRBV28 and J is TRBJ2-7; D possibly corresponds to TRBD1 (6 bases). This CDR3 spans 14 amino acids. V was clipped by 1 base and J by 3 bases, with 10 bases between them. Germline V gene data show CDR1 as MDHEN and CDR2 as SYDVKM.

V gene TRBV7-9 combines with J gene TRBJ1-2; the D gene is possibly TRBD1 (5 bases). The V end lost 4 bases, the J end lost 4 bases, and 16 bases lay between the germline ends. This CDR3 is built from 15 residues. Germline CDR1 SEHNR, CDR2 FQNEAQ (reference sequence). In nucleotides, the CDR3 is TGTGCCAGCAGCTACCCCCCGGGACGGCTCTATGGCTACACCTTC. Protein product: CASSYPPGRLYGYTF.

The chain uses TRBV7-6 and TRBJ2-7; 7 nucleotides match TRBD1. Germline V CDR1 and CDR2: SGHVS, FNYEAQ. The junction had 7 bases not matched to a gene; V was cut back by 5 bases and J by 3 bases. This CDR3 has 14 residues. CDR3 bases: TGTGCCAGCAGCCCGGGGACAGTCTTCTACGAGCAGTACTTC. This sequence encodes CASSPGTVFYEQYF.

This clonotype appeared a few times. The CDR3 region has the DNA TGTGCCATCAGTTTCGGTCCCGGTCAGCCCCAGCATTTT. Protein: CAISFGPGQPQHF. This chain joins TRBV10-3 and TRBJ1-5; D is unresolved. Germline V lookup: CDR1 ENHRY, CDR2 SYGVKD. Trimming shortened V by 5 bases and J by 6 bases, and 11 bases separated the two germline ends. This CDR3 is built from 13 residues.

The rearrangement uses TRBV27 and TRBJ2-7; D tentatively reads TRBD1 or TRBD2 (6 bases each). The CDR3 runs to 16 residues. Per germline, CDR1 MNHEY and CDR2 SMNVEV (reference sequence). Trimming shortened V by 2 bases and J by 5 bases, and 19 bases separated the two germline ends. The DNA of the CDR3 is TGTGCCAGCAGTTTAGTCAGGACCCTCGGGGGCGACGAGCAGTACTTC. Translating it yields CASSLVRTLGGDEQYF.

This clonotype was detected only a few times. The V gene is TRBV25-1, the J gene TRBJ1-1; D is unclear. This CDR3 is 14 amino acids long. V gave up 3 bases and J gave up 0 bases, with 8 bases separating them. Germline assignment: CDR1 MGHDK and CDR2 SYGVNS. As DNA, the CDR3 is TGTGCCAGCAGTGAGCGTGACTTGAACACTGAAGCTTTCTTT. Protein product: CASSERDLNTEAFF.

Ten or more counts support this clonotype. The V gene is TRBV6-2 or TRBV6-3, the J gene TRBJ2-3, with D perhaps matching TRBD2 (6 bases). This CDR3 has 15 residues. Trimming left V 0 bases short and J 3 bases short, with 10 bases between. Germline values: CDR1 MNHEY, CDR2 SVGEGT. The CDR3: CASSYSMGGTDTQYF. The DNA for the CDR3 is TGTGCCAGCAGTTACTCGATGGGGGGAACAGATACGCAGTATTTT.

This clonotype was observed a handful of times. This chain connects TRBV7-6 to TRBJ1-2; D may be TRBD1 (5 bases). The CDR3 has 13 amino acids. CDR1 and CDR2 (germline): SGHVS, FNYEAQ. Deletions cut 5 bases from V and 6 bases from J, with 13 bases between. The CDR3 region is CASSPAAGNGYTF. The CDR3 bases are TGTGCCAGCAGCCCGGCGGCAGGGAATGGCTACACCTTC.

The chain is built from TRBV10-2 and TRBJ2-4; 7 positions match TRBD1. Germline CDR1 and CDR2: WSHSY and SAAADI. This CDR3 is built from 18 residues. The V gene end was trimmed by 8 bases and the J gene end by 4 bases; junction bases not matched to a gene: 20. The CDR3 protein is CASLRPGQLSEGKNIQYF. The CDR3 DNA reads TGCGCCAGCCTAAGGCCGGGACAGCTCTCCGAGGGAAAAAACATTCAGTACTTC.

This clonotype showed up many times. The chain is built from TRBV7-9 and TRBJ1-4; tentative D call: TRBD1 (6 bases). Germline V gene data show CDR1 as SEHNR and CDR2 as FQNEAQ (reference sequence). Trimming pared 5 bases from V and 6 bases from J, leaving 16 bases between. The CDR3 covers 15 residues. CDR3 nucleotide sequence: TGTGCCAGCAGCCCAGATGGGGGCGCGTATGAAAAACTGTTTTTT. Its protein is CASSPDGGAYEKLFF.

This chain joins TRBV6-2 or TRBV6-3 and TRBJ2-2; D remains ambiguous. Germline CDR1 MNHEY, CDR2 SVGEGT. Trimming removed 7 bases at V and 4 bases at J, with 4 bases between. There are 11 residues in the CDR3. CDR3 bases: TGTGCCAGCACCCGCACCGGGGAGCTGTTTTTT. This sequence encodes CASTRTGELFF.

This rearrangement joins TRBV6-8 to TRBJ2-7, with 11 bases identical to TRBD2. The CDR3 is made up of 16 amino acids. After removal of 6 bases from V and 0 bases from J, the junction contained 7 bases not matched to a gene. Germline V gene sequence: CDR1 MNHGY, CDR2 SAAAGT. In nucleotides, the CDR3 is TGTGCCAGCAGGACGGCTAGCGGGGGGTTCTCCTACGAGCAGTACTTC. Translating it yields CASRTASGGFSYEQYF.

Many counts were recorded for this clonotype. The gene calls are TRBV7-9 and TRBJ2-2; D is undetermined. With 7 bases removed from V and 7 bases from J, the gap between germline ends came to 10 bases. Germline V gives CDR1 SEHNR, CDR2 FQNEAQ (reference sequence). This CDR3 has 12 amino acids. The CDR3 protein is CASTTIDGELFF. The CDR3 DNA reads as TGTGCCAGCACCACGATAGACGGGGAGCTGTTTTTT.

This clonotype appeared many times. This chain connects TRBV7-2 to TRBJ2-7; the D gene could be TRBD1 or TRBD2 (5 bases each). V lost 3 bases and J lost 6, with 12 bases in between. Germline CDR1 is SGHTA and CDR2 is FQGNSA. This CDR3 region has 13 residues. CDR3 amino acids: CASSFGRGREQYF. The CDR3 DNA sequence: TGTGCCAGCAGCTTCGGCCGGGGACGCGAGCAGTACTTC.

In this sample, this clonotype turned up a few times. V gene TRBV12-3 or TRBV12-4 combines with J gene TRBJ2-7; D uncertain. This CDR3 has 13 amino acids. V was cut by 5 bases and J by 7 bases, with 15 bases left in between. The CDR3 DNA follows: TGTGCCAGCAGTCAAGCAGATAGGAGAGAGCAGTACTTC. Its translation: CASSQADRREQYF.

The chain links TRBV15 to TRBJ2-1; 9 bases match TRBD1. Germline assignment: CDR1 LNHNV and CDR2 YYDKDF (reference sequence). The CDR3 contains 17 residues. Losses at the gene ends were 4 bases for V and 2 bases for J; bases not matched to a gene: 9. The CDR3 spells CATSNPRTGEPYNEQFF. In DNA, the CDR3 is TGTGCCACCAGCAACCCAAGGACAGGGGAGCCCTACAATGAGCAGTTCTTC.

The V gene is TRBV6-2 or TRBV6-3, the J gene TRBJ2-1; no reliable D call. The CDR3 sequence is 20 residues long. CDR1 and CDR2 from the germline V gene are MNHEY and SVGEGT. The V end was cut by 2 bases, the J end by 5 bases, with 28 bases between. The DNA for the CDR3 is TGTGCCAGCAGTTACCTCAGAATCACCCGAAAGGGTAGACACCACAATGAGCAGTTCTTC. As protein: CASSYLRITRKGRHHNEQFF.

J is TRBJ2-7 and V is TRBV28; perhaps TRBD1 as D (6 bases). The germline CDR1 and CDR2 sequences are MDHEN and SYDVKM. Trimming cost V 5 bases and J 3 bases, with 17 bases left between them. The CDR3 runs to 15 residues. CDR3 in amino acids: CASSPRQEWNYEQYF. DNA of the CDR3: TGTGCCAGCAGTCCCCGACAGGAGTGGAACTACGAGCAGTACTTC.

The chain uses TRBV7-8 and TRBJ2-7; 7 bases map to TRBD2. The CDR3 contains 16 residues. Germline values: CDR1 SGHVS, CDR2 FQNEAQ. V was pared by 5 bases and J by 7 bases, with 17 bases of the junction left unmatched. The CDR3 is CASSQPGQREFYEQYF. CDR3 nucleotide sequence: TGTGCCAGCAGCCAACCGGGGCAGCGGGAATTTTATGAGCAGTACTTC.

The chain has TRBV2 and TRBJ2-2, with TRBD1 as a possible D gene (6 bases). Germline assignment: CDR1 SNHLY and CDR2 FYNNEI. There are 13 residues in the CDR3. Trimming took 9 bases from V and 5 from J, leaving 13 bases between them. The CDR3 DNA sequence: TGTGCCAGATGGGCAGGGGAAACCGGGGAGCTGTTTTTT. Its translation is CARWAGETGELFF.

A few counts support this clonotype. This rearrangement joins TRBV20-1 to TRBJ1-2; no definite D call. This CDR3 contains 15 residues. The germline CDR1 and CDR2 sequences are DFQATT and SNEGSKA (reference sequence). V was cut by 6 bases and J by 5 bases, with 22 bases left in between. The chain's CDR3 is CSAGHHTMYGYGYTF. CDR3 DNA sequence: TGCAGTGCAGGCCACCACACCATGTACGGATATGGCTACACCTTC.

In this sample, this clonotype turned up a few times. The chain is built from TRBV29-1 and TRBJ2-7; 10 nucleotides align to TRBD2. With 0 bases clipped from V and 4 bases from J, the junction kept 6 bases outside the gene matches. CDR1 is SQVTM, CDR2 ANQGSEA, per germline. The CDR3 contains 15 residues. DNA of the CDR3: TGCAGCGTTGAAGAATTAGCGGGAGGAGGTTACGAGCAGTACTTC. This gives the protein CSVEELAGGGYEQYF.

This chain uses TRBV12-5 with TRBJ1-5; no clear D gene. V was pared by 5 bases and J by 0 bases, with 8 bases between. CDR1 LGHNT and CDR2 FRNRAP come from the germline V gene. The CDR3 runs to 14 residues. CDR3 sequence (DNA): TGTGCTAGTGGTACCGGATTTAGCAATCAGCCCCAGCATTTT. This sequence encodes CASGTGFSNQPQHF.

This clonotype appeared a few times. The chain combines TRBV11-3 with TRBJ2-7; D might be TRBD1 or TRBD2, each matching 5 bases. The CDR3 totals 14 residues. V lost 5 bases and J lost 2, with 13 bases in between. CDR1 SGHNT and CDR2 YENEEA come from the germline V gene. The CDR3, as DNA: TGTGCCAGCAGCCGAGGGGCAGGCCCCTACGAGCAGTACTTC. It encodes CASSRGAGPYEQYF.

This clonotype was observed many times. V usage is TRBV7-8 and J usage is TRBJ2-7; D might be TRBD2 (6 bases). Trimming stripped 5 bases from V and 2 bases from J, with 7 bases between. This CDR3 has 12 amino acids. The germline CDR1 and CDR2 sequences are SGHVS and FQNEAQ. CDR3 loop: CASSPGAYEQYF. The CDR3 DNA reads as TGTGCCAGCAGCCCGGGGGCCTACGAGCAGTACTTC.

This clonotype was observed a few times. This chain joins TRBV12-3 or TRBV12-4 and TRBJ1-5; 7 bases map to TRBD1. J gave up 0 bases and V 6 bases, and 14 bases lay outside the gene matches. This CDR3 is 18 amino acids long. CDR3 sequence reads: CASSWDSPWGDSNQPQHF. DNA for the CDR3: TGTGCCAGCAGCTGGGACAGCCCTTGGGGGGATAGCAATCAGCCCCAGCATTTT.